This is a list of T cell receptor beta chains from one sample in a study of blood T cell repertoires in COVID-19. Assay used: immunoSEQ multiplex PCR; TCRdb lists only in-frame clones, some missing. The table includes some 370,000 clones, almost 90% detected once. The sequenced sample consisted of peripheral blood. The source of these receptors is a man aged 18 to 29 with active or convalescent COVID-19. The CDR3 runs from the conserved cysteine through the conserved F or W. The D gene is left open where the match is weak. Clone size is not always given. Where it is, it says once, few, many or a class for expanded clones.

>-|TRBJ1-1|TRBV5-5|13|-
TGTGCCAGCAGCTCAGGGTTTTTGGCTGAAGCTTTCTTT
CASSSGFLAEAFF
>-|TRBJ1-3|TRBV21-1|16|-
TGTGCCAGCAGCGAGTCTACCCTCTCCTCTGGAAACACCATATATTTT
CASSESTLSSGNTIYF
>TRBD2|TRBJ2-3|TRBV29-1|13|-
TGCAGCGTCGCAGCGGGGTCCACAGATACGCAGTATTTT
CSVAAGSTDTQYF
>-|TRBJ2-7|TRBV5-6|12|-
TGTGCCAGCAGCCATAAGCCCGGGAAGCAGTACTTC
CASSHKPGKQYF
>-|TRBJ2-1|TRBV10-3|13|-
TGTGCCATCAGTGAGTCGGGAGTGAATGAGCAGTTCTTC
CAISESGVNEQFF
>-|TRBJ1-2|TRBV19|16|-
TGTGCCAGTATGGTTAGCGCCGACAGGCTATTCTCTGGCTACACCTTC
CASMVSADRLFSGYTF
>TRBD1|TRBJ2-7|TRBV7-8|15|-
TGTGCCAGCAGCTTATACCCCCAGGGGGATTACGAGCAGTACTTC
CASSLYPQGDYEQYF
>TRBD1|TRBJ2-7|TRBV7-2|15|-
TGTGCCAGCAGCTTAGTTCCCGGGACAGGGAACGAGCAGTACTTC
CASSLVPGTGNEQYF
>TRBD2|TRBJ2-5|TRBV30|13|-
TGTGCCTGGGCGACTAGCGGGTTGGAGACCCAGTACTTC
CAWATSGLETQYF
>-|TRBJ1-5|TRBV6-2/TRBV6-3|13|-
TGTGCCAGCAGTTACTTGTACAATCAGCCCCAGCATTTT
CASSYLYNQPQHF
>-|TRBJ1-1|TRBV3-1/TRBV3-2|11|-
TGTGCCAGCCGGGGGGGCACTGAAGCTTTCTTT
CASRGGTEAFF
>TRBD1|TRBJ1-5|TRBV28|17|-
TGTGCCAGCAGTTTAGGACAGGGGGACTATAGCAATCAGCCCCAGCATTTT
CASSLGQGDYSNQPQHF
>-|TRBJ1-3|TRBV7-2|18|-
TGTGCCAGCAGTAGGCCCAGGGAGGGCGGTCCTGGCGGAAACACCATATATTTT
CASSRPREGGPGGNTIYF
>TRBD1|TRBJ1-1|TRBV4-3|14|-
TGCGCCAGCAGCCAAGATCGAGGACAGGTTGAAGCTTTCTTT
CASSQDRGQVEAFF
>TRBD2|TRBJ2-2|TRBV10-3|15|-
TGTGCCATCAGTGAGTCTACGGGGGGTGCCGGGGAGCTGTTTTTT
CAISESTGGAGELFF
>TRBD1|TRBJ1-2|TRBV9|14|-
TGTGCCAGCAGCGTAACAGGGGCTAACTATGGCTACACCTTC
CASSVTGANYGYTF
>TRBD1|TRBJ2-6|TRBV24-1|19|-
TGTGCCACCAGTGATTCCGGGACAGGGACAGCCTCTGGGGCCAACGTCCTGACTTTC
CATSDSGTGTASGANVLTF
>TRBD1|TRBJ1-3|TRBV18|16|-
TGTGCCAGCTCACCTAAACAGGGGATTGCTGGAAACACCATATATTTT
CASSPKQGIAGNTIYF
>-|TRBJ2-3|TRBV5-5|12|-
TGTGCCAGCAGATTTAACACAGATACGCAGTATTTT
CASRFNTDTQYF
>TRBD2|TRBJ2-7|TRBV27|15|few
TGTGCCAGCAGTTCGAGGTCTAGGGAGGGCCGAGAGCAGTACTTC
CASSSRSREGREQYF
>TRBD1|TRBJ2-7|TRBV27|15|-
TGTGCCAGCAATACACTCCGGGACAGGCGGAACGAGCAGTACTTC
CASNTLRDRRNEQYF
>-|TRBJ2-5|TRBV27|16|-
TGTGCCAGCAGTCCCAATCTGGGGGGGCTGGGGGAGACCCAGTACTTC
CASSPNLGGLGETQYF
>-|TRBJ1-4|TRBV5-1|15|-
TGCGCCAGCAGCTTGGGAGGGGGAGCTAATGAAAAACTGTTTTTT
CASSLGGGANEKLFF
>TRBD1|TRBJ1-2|TRBV7-2|13|-
TGTGCCAGCAGCCTGACGGACAGGGATGGCTACACCTTC
CASSLTDRDGYTF
>-|TRBJ1-1|TRBV28|18|-
TGTGCCAGCAGTTTATATGGGTTAGCGGGAATAAAGAACACTGAAGCTTTCTTT
CASSLYGLAGIKNTEAFF
>TRBD2|TRBJ2-7|TRBV28|14|-
TGTGCCAGCAGTGAGACTAGCGTTCTACGCGAGCAGTACTTC
CASSETSVLREQYF
>TRBD1|TRBJ1-3|TRBV12-3/TRBV12-4|12|-
TGTGCCACCGGACAGGGTCGGAACACCATATATTTT
CATGQGRNTIYF
>TRBD1|TRBJ1-1|TRBV28|14|-
TGTGCCAGCAGTTTGTCGAAGGGGGCGAAGAAAGCTTTCTTT
CASSLSKGAKKAFF
>TRBD2|TRBJ2-1|TRBV5-1|17|once
TGCGCCAGCAGCTTGGGAACTAGCGGGATTATCTACAATGAGCAGTTCTTC
CASSLGTSGIIYNEQFF
>-|TRBJ1-2|TRBV6-5|13|-
TGTGCCAGCAGGGCACAGGGAAACTATGGCTACACCTTC
CASRAQGNYGYTF
>TRBD1|TRBJ2-7|TRBV27|15|-
TGTGCCAGCAGTGGCAGGGGGCTTGACTCCTACGAGCAGTACTTC
CASSGRGLDSYEQYF
>TRBD1|TRBJ2-6|TRBV11-2|19|-
TGTGCCAGCAGCCACCCCCGGGACAGGGGCAACTCTGGGGCCAACGTGCTGACTTTC
CASSHPRDRGNSGANVLTF
>TRBD2|TRBJ2-3|TRBV7-9|14|once
TGTGCCAGCAGCTTGCGGGGGGCGGGGGATACGCAGTATTTT
CASSLRGAGDTQYF